This TCR beta chain comes out of a study of identical twins. Study conclusions and caveats: Fewer insertions characterized abundant cord blood beta clonotypes, whereas memory repertoires showed none. The conclusions drew on cross-sectional statistical analysis instead of tracking the same donors.

This clonotype was detected ten times or more. The antigen remains undetermined. Trimming removed 3 bases from V and 5 bases from J; junction bases left unmatched: 1. The germline gives CDR1 SGHVS, CDR2 FQNEAQ. This CDR3 is 14 amino acids long. Template switching (which added a universal primer site) was used, and cDNA carried unique molecular identifiers. Each CDR3 protein gets one entry after TCRdb re-called the 5' RACE reads with MiXCR. Of around 240,000 distinct CDR3 sequences listed, 5.5% to 8% are singletons. The same data also went into a second study, on yellow fever vaccine responses in identical twins. That source notes: Twins' T cell vaccine responses reportedly looked partly convergent, partly personalized.

This TCR was recovered from a woman aged 18-35 years in good health. The specimen was memory (CD45RO+) T cells sorted from blood. V usage is TRBV7-8 and J usage is TRBJ1-6; 7 nucleotides line up with TRBD1. CDR3 nucleotides: TGTGCCAGCAGCTTCAGGGGGGATAATTCACCCCTCCACTTT. Translating gives CASSFRGDNSPLHF.